This TCR beta chain comes out of a study of blood T cell repertoires in COVID-19 (TCRdb year 2020). Notes on the research overall: Collaborator samples came from the United States, Italy and Spain and covered acute and convalescent phases of COVID-19. The prospective study material was composed of cDNA or gDNA derived from T cells, B-cell-depleted T cells, or PBMCs. The dataset comprised deeply sampled blood TCRbeta repertoires from subjects exposed to, actively infected with, or recovered from COVID-19. The repertoires were made available in a free public database intended to serve as a resource for research on the immune response to SARS-CoV-2. Samples were obtained from the ongoing ImmuneRACE study (first 160 participants) and from some 1,300 subjects provided by 6 global collaborators. Sample metadata almost always included a de-identified subject ID, COVID-19 status, age in years and sex. Where available, HLA class I and class II types were obtained from metadata supplied by the sample provider rather than from assay-based typing.

To note about this clone: The antigen it binds to is not known. Qualities for individual bases were not recorded, and no much larger clone is one base off.

TCRbeta CDR3 regions were amplified from genomic DNA using the immunoSEQ Assay, a bias-controlled multiplex PCR. The study's own analysis went as follows. The number of nucleated cells in each sample was estimated by amplification of reference gene primers within the assay. To quantify the absolute abundance of each unique TCRbeta CDR3 rearrangement, sequence reads were collapsed and filtered. For each sample, productive Simpson clonality was calculated as the square root of Simpson's diversity index across productive rearrangements. Not all clones reach the TCRdb copy of this immuneACCESS table, which keeps in-frame sequences only. Checked studies attribute under half of the gap to unresolved V genes and leave the rest unexplained. That table gives V, J and clone size, and the DNA gave D and trimming. The sample has around 370,000 clones on record, roughly 86% of them singletons. In total, the top ten clones hold 6% to 8.5% of the sample.

Points the paper makes about the study in general: The amount of clinical and demographic metadata varied by source and participant and was provided uncurated.

At one collaborating source in Seattle, patients were enrolled during active infection and were followed longitudinally through the course of disease. Whole blood was collected in K2EDTA tubes by collaborating institutions according to the institutions' own protocols. For TCRbeta analysis, collaborators shipped samples in one of three forms: frozen whole blood, isolated PBMCs, or DNA extracted from either of those sample types. The germline V gene yields SGHAT for CDR1 and FQNNGV for CDR2. Compared with germline, V lacks 5 bases and J lacks 9 bases; bases without a gene match: 10. The CDR3 runs 14 residues from the cysteine to the phenylalanine. Only CDR3 DNA is held: 42 bases, read in frame from base 1.

The sample was peripheral blood. This receptor chain uses TRBV11-2 and TRBJ1-5, with 7 bases aligning to TRBD1. The sequence was collected from a woman between 65 and 79 years old with COVID-19, enrolled during active disease. The CDR3 region: CASSQTTGAGPQHF. The nucleotide sequence is TGTGCCAGCAGCCAAACCACAGGGGCTGGGCCCCAGCATTTT.